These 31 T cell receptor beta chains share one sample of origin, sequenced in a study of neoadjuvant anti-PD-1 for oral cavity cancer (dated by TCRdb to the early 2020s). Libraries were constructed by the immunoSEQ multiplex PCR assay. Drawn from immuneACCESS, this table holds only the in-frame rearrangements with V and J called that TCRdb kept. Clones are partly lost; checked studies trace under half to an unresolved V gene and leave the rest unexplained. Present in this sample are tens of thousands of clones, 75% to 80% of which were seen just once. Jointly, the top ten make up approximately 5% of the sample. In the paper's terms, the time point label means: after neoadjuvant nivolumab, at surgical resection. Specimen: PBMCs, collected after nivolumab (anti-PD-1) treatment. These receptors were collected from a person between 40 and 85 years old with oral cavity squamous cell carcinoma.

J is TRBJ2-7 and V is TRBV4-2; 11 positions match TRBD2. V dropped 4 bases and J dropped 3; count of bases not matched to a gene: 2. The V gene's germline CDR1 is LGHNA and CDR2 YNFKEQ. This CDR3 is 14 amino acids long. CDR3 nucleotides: TGTGCCAGCAGCCCCGGGACTAGCGGCTACGAGCAGTACTTC. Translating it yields CASSPGTSGYEQYF.

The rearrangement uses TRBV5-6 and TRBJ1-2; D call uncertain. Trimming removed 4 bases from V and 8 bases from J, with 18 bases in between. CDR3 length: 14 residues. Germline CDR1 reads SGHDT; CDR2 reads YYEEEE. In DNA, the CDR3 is TGTGCCAGCAGCCCCCCGGTCGGGGTTGAGGGCTACACCTTC. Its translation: CASSPPVGVEGYTF.

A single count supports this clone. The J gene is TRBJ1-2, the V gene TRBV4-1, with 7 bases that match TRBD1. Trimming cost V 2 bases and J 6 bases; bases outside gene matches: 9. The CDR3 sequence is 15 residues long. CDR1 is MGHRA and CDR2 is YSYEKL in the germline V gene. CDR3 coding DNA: TGCGCCAGCAGCCAACCTTCCGGGACAGAGAATGGCTACACCTTC. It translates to CASSQPSGTENGYTF.

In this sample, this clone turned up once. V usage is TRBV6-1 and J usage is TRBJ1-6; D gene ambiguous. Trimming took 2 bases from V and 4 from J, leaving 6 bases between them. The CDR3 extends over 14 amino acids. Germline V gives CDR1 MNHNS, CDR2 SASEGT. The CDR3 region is CASSETRYNSPLHF. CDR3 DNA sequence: TGTGCCAGCAGTGAAACAAGATATAATTCACCCCTCCACTTT.

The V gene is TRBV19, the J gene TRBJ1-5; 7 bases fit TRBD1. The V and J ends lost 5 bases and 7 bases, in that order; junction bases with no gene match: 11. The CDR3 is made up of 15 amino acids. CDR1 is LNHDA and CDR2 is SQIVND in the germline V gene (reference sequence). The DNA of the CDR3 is TGTGCCAGTAGTGCCAGACAGGGCGAGGGGCAGCCCCAGCATTTT. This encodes CASSARQGEGQPQHF.

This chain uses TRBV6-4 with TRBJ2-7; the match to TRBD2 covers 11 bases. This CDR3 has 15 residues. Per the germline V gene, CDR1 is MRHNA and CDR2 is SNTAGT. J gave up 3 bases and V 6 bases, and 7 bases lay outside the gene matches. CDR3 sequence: CASSGLAGFNYEQYF. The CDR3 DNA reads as TGTGCCAGCAGCGGACTAGCGGGCTTTAACTACGAGCAGTACTTC.

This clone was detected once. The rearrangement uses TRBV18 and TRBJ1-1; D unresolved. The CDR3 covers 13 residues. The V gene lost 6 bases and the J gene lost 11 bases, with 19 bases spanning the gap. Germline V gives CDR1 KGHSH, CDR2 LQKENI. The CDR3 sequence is CASSRLSGNIAFF. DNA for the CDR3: TGTGCCAGCTCCCGGTTGAGTGGAAATATTGCTTTCTTT.

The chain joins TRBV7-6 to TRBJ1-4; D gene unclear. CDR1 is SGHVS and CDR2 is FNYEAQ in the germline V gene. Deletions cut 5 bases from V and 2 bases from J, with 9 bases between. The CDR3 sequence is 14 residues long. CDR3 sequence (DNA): TGTGCCAGCAGCCGGATGGGGACTAATGAAAAACTGTTTTTT. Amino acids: CASSRMGTNEKLFF.

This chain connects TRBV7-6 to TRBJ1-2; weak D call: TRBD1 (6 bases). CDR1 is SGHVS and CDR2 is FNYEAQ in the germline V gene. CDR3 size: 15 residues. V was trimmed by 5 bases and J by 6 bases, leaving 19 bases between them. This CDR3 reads CASSEDRTPLHGYTF. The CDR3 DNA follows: TGTGCCAGCAGCGAAGACAGGACTCCGCTTCATGGCTACACCTTC.

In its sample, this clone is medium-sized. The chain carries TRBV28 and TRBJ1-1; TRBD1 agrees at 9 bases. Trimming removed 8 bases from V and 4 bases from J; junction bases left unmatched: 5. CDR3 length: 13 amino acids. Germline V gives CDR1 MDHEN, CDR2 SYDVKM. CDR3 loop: CASARDRVTEAFF. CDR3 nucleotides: TGTGCCAGCGCCCGGGACAGGGTCACTGAAGCTTTCTTT.

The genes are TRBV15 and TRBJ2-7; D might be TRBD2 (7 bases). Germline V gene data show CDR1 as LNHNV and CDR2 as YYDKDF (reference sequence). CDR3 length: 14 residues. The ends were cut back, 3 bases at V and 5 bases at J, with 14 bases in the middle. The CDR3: CATSSGGPGDEQYF. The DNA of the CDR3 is TGTGCCACCAGCAGCGGGGGGCCTGGGGACGAGCAGTACTTC.

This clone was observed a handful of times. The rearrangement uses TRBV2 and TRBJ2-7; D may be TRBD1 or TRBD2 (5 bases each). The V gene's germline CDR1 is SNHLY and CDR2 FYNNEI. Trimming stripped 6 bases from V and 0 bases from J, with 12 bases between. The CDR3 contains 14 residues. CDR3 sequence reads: CASRYRDVSYEQYF. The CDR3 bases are TGTGCCAGCAGGTACCGGGACGTCTCCTACGAGCAGTACTTC.

DNA for the CDR3: TGTGCCACCAGCAGAGAGGGGGACAGGGACTATGGCTACACCTTC. This gives the protein CATSREGDRDYGYTF. The V and J genes are TRBV15 and TRBJ1-2; TRBD1 aligns across 9 bases. The CDR3 is made up of 15 amino acids. Losses at the gene ends were 0 bases for V and 3 bases for J; bases not matched to a gene: 2. CDR1 LNHNV and CDR2 YYDKDF come from the germline V gene (reference sequence).

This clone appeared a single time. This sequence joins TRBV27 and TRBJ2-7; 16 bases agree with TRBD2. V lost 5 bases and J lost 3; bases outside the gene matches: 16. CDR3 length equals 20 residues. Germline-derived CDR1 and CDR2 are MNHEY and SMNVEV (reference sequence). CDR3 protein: CASSKVPGLAGGYGDYEQYF. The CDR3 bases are TGTGCCAGCAGTAAAGTACCGGGACTAGCGGGAGGGTACGGGGACTACGAGCAGTACTTC.

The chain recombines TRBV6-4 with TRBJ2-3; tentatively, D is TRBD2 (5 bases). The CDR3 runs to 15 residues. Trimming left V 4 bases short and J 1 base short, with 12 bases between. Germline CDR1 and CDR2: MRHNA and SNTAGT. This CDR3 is CASSGEGVCTDTQYF. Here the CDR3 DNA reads TGTGCCAGCAGTGGCGAGGGAGTCTGCACAGATACGCAGTATTTT.

CDR3 in DNA: TGTGCCAGCAGCGCCCGTAGGAGGACAGGGGATTATAACACTGAAGCTTTCTTT. It translates to CASSARRRTGDYNTEAFF. This chain links TRBV11-2 with TRBJ1-1; 9 nucleotides align to TRBD1. Germline loops: CDR1 SGHAT, CDR2 FQNNGV. Trimming took 5 bases from V and 2 from J; bases not matched to a gene: 15. CDR3 length equals 18 residues.

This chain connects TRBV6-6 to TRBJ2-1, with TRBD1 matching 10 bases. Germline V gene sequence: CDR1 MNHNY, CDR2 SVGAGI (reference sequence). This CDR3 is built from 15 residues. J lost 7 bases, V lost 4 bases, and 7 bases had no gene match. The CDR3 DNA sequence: TGTGCCAGCAGTTCGCTGACAGGGGGCGGAAATGAGCAGTTCTTC. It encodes CASSSLTGGGNEQFF.

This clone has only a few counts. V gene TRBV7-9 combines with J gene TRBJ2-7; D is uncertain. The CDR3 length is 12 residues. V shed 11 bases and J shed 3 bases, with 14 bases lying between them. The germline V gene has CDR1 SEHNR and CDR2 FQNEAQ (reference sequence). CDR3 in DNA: TGTGCCGGAACGGACCTAGACTACGAGCAGTACTTC. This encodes CAGTDLDYEQYF.

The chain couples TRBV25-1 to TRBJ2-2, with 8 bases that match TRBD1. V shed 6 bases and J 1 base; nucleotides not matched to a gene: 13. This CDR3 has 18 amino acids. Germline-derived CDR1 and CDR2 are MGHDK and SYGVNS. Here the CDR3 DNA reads TGTGCCAGCAGGCCAACCCGGACAGGGCTTCTGAACACCGGGGAGCTGTTTTTT. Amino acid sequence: CASRPTRTGLLNTGELFF.

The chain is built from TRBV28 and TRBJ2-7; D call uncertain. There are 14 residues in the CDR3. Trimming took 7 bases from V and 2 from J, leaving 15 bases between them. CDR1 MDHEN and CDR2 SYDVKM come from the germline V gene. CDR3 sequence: CASTGIPSPYEQYF. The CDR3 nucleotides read TGTGCCAGCACGGGTATTCCAAGTCCCTACGAGCAGTACTTC.

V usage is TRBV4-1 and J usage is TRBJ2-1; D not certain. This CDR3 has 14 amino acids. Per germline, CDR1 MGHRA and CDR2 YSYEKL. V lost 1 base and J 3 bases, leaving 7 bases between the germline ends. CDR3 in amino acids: CASSQAPHYNEQFF. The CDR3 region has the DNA TGCGCCAGCAGCCAAGCCCCCCACTACAATGAGCAGTTCTTC.

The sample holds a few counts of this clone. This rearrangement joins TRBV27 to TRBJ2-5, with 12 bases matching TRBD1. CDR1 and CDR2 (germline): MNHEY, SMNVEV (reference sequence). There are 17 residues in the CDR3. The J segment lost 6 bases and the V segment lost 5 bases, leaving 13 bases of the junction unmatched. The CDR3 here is CASSPNRDRGLRQTQYF. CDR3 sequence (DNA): TGTGCCAGCAGTCCCAACCGGGACAGGGGGCTTCGTCAGACCCAGTACTTC.

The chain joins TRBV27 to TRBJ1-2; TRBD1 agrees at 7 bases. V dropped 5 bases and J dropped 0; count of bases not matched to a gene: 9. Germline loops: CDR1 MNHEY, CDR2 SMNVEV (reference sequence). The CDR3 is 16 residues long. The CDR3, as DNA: TGTGCCAGCAGTGCCGAACACGGGACAGCTAACTATGGCTACACCTTC. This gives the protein CASSAEHGTANYGYTF.

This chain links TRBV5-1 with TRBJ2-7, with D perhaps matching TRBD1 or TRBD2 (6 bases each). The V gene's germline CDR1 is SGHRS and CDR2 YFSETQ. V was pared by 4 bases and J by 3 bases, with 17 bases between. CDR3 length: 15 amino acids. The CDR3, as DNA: TGCGCCAGCAGCCCGAAAACGGGGGCGTACTACGAGCAGTACTTC. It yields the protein CASSPKTGAYYEQYF.

The CDR3 sequence is CASSLETSGTADTQYF. The CDR3 DNA reads TGCGCCAGCAGCCTAGAGACTAGCGGGACGGCAGATACGCAGTATTTT. V usage is TRBV5-1 and J usage is TRBJ2-3; 11 bases align to TRBD2. Per the germline V gene, CDR1 is SGHRS and CDR2 is YFSETQ. J was trimmed by 4 bases and V by 4 bases; bases with no gene match: 8. The CDR3 is made up of 16 amino acids.

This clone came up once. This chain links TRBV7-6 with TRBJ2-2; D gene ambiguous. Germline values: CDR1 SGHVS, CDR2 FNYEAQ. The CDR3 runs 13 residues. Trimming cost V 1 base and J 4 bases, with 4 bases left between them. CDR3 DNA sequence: TGTGCCAGCAGCTTAGGGTTCACCGGGGAGCTGTTTTTT. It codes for CASSLGFTGELFF.

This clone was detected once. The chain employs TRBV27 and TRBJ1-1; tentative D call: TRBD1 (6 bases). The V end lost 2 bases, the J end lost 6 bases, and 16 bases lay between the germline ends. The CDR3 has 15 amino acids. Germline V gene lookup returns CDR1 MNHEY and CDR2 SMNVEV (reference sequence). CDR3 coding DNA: TGTGCCAGCAGTTTACTTACAGGGCTTATACCTGAAGCTTTCTTT. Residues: CASSLLTGLIPEAFF.

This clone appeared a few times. As DNA, the CDR3 is TGTGCCATCAGTGAGAAAGGTGACTATGGCTACACCTTC. As protein: CAISEKGDYGYTF. The rearrangement uses TRBV10-3 and TRBJ1-2, with D unresolved. V dropped 2 bases and J dropped 3 bases, with 7 bases sitting between them. The CDR3 sequence is 13 residues long. Germline-derived CDR1 and CDR2 are ENHRY and SYGVKD.

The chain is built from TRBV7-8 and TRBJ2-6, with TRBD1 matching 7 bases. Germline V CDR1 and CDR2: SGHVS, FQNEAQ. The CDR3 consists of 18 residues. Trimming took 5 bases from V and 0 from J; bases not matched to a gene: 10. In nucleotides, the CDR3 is TGTGCCAGCAGCCCGGGGACAGAATTTAGCTCTGGGGCCAACGTCCTGACTTTC. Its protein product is CASSPGTEFSSGANVLTF. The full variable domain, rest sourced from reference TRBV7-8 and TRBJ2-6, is GAGVSQSPRYKVAKRGQDVALRCDPISGHVSLFWYQQALGQGPEFLTYFQNEAQLDKSGLPSDRFFAERPEGSVSTLKIQRTQQEDSAVYLCASSPGTEFSSGANVLTFGAGSRLTVL.

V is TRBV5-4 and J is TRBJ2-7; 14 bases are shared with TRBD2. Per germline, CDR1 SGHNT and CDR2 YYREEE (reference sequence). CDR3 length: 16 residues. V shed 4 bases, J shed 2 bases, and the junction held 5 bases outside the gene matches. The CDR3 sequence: CASSHRLAGGPYEQYF. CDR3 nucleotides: TGTGCCAGCAGCCATAGACTAGCGGGAGGGCCCTACGAGCAGTACTTC.

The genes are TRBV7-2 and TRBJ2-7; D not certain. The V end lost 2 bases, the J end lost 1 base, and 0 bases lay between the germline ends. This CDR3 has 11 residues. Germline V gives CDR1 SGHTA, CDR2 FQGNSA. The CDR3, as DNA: TGTGCCAGCAGCTTATCCTACGAGCAGTACTTC. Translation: CASSLSYEQYF.